These T cell receptor beta chains were read from a single sample in a study of blood T cells in healthy people across ages. TCRdb recomputed calls from the 5' RACE reads with MiXCR, one row per CDR3 protein. The data show about 780,000 distinct CDR3 sequences, 25% to 30% seen once. The same sample was also used in a study of T cells of mothers and their children.

What was sequenced was blood. Source of these receptors: a boy younger than 18 in good health. CDR3s include the opening cysteine and the closing phenylalanine or tryptophan. The order of the fields is V gene, J gene, CDR3 protein.

V gene: TRBV6-1
J gene: TRBJ2-1
CDR3 protein: CASGGVQGSYNEQFF

V gene: TRBV5-1
J gene: TRBJ2-4
CDR3 protein: CASSPGAGFIQYF

V gene: TRBV6-5
J gene: TRBJ2-1
CDR3 protein: CASSYSSLTSGGSSYNEQFF

V gene: TRBV20-1
J gene: TRBJ2-1
CDR3 protein: CSARDSLQTSGGVSSYNEQFF

V gene: TRBV5-8
J gene: TRBJ2-3
CDR3 protein: CASSLGLAATDTQYF

V gene: TRBV6-5
J gene: TRBJ1-4
CDR3 protein: CACSQGVGKLFF

V gene: TRBV9
J gene: TRBJ2-1
CDR3 protein: CASSVGNRATNEQFF

V gene: TRBV12-3/TRBV12-4
J gene: TRBJ2-5
CDR3 protein: CASTLSGETQYF

V gene: TRBV20-1
J gene: TRBJ2-5
CDR3 protein: CSARESGALETQYF

V gene: TRBV3-1
J gene: TRBJ2-7
CDR3 protein: CASSPRGVGGLDEQYF

V gene: TRBV2
J gene: TRBJ2-7
CDR3 protein: CASRDFTYEQYF

V gene: TRBV5-1
J gene: -
CDR3 protein: CASSRSAGGGDEQFF